This entry concerns a single TCR beta chain. Assay used: immunoSEQ multiplex PCR; TCRdb lists only in-frame clones, some missing. The data contain some 17,000 clones, 85% to 90% of them singletons. These data originate in a study of control samples from healthy donors and cancer patients. The CDR3 has 13 amino acids. Germline CDR1 and CDR2: LNHDA and SQIVND (reference sequence). Trimming shortened V by 5 bases and J by 0 bases, and 5 bases separated the two germline ends. This chain joins TRBV19 and TRBJ1-5; unclear D gene. Source material: PBMCs. The clonotype comes from a man aged 55-75 years with head and neck cancer. CDR3 nucleotides: TGTGCCAGTAGTGACTATAGCAATCAGCCCCAGCATTTT. Encoded protein: CASSDYSNQPQHF.